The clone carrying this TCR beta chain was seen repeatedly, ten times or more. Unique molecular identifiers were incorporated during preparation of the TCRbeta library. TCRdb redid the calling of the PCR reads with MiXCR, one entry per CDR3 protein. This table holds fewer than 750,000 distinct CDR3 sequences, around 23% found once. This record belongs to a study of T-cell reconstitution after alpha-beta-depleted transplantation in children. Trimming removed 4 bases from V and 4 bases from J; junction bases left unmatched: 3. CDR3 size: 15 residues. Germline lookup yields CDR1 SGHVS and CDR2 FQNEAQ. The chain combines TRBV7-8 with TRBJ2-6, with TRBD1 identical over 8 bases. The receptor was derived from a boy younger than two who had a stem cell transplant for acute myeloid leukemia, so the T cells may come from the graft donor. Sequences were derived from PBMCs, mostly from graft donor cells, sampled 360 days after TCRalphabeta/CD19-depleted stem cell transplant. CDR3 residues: CASSSRGLGANVLTF. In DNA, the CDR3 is TGTGCCAGCAGCTCCAGGGGGCTCGGGGCCAACGTCCTGACTTTC.